The sequence of this TCR beta chain was determined in a study of T-cell reconstitution after alpha-beta-depleted transplantation in children. Unique molecular identifiers were used to barcode this TCRbeta library. TCRdb recomputed calls from the PCR reads with MiXCR, one row per CDR3 protein. Of fewer than 90,000 distinct CDR3 sequences listed, 6% to 8% are singletons. The CDR3 has 10 amino acids. With 5 bases removed from V and 6 bases from J, the gap between germline ends came to 1 base. This sequence joins TRBV12-3 or TRBV12-4 and TRBJ2-2; no clear D gene. This clonotype was obtained from a human donor who donated a stem cell graft to a child with acute lymphoblastic leukemia. This specimen consisted of PBMCs from the stem cell graft donor, obtained from the stem cell graft. Here the CDR3 reads CASSAGELFF. The CDR3 coding sequence is TGTGCCAGCAGTGCCGGGGAGCTGTTTTTT.